The text below deals with one T cell receptor beta chain. The data stem from a study of blood T cell repertoires in COVID-19. Study-level information: The United States, Italy and Spain were the sources of the acute and convalescent COVID-19 samples.

In the authors' workflow: Nucleated cell counts were estimated from reference gene primer amplification. TCRdb's copy holds only in-frame clones and misses some; the assay was immunoSEQ multiplex PCR. Clone size and the V and J calls come from that table; the DNA yielded D and trimming. The profile shows 150,000 to 200,000 clones, over 65% of them singletons. Germline V gives CDR1 GTSNPN, CDR2 SVGIG (reference sequence). J was trimmed by 5 bases and V by 2 bases; bases with no gene match: 3. The CDR3 contains 14 residues. The chain combines TRBV30 with TRBJ1-5, with TRBD1 matching over 10 bases. The sequenced sample consisted of peripheral blood. This receptor was identified in a woman older than 75 with acute or convalescent COVID-19. CDR3 DNA: TGTGCCTGGAGTCGGACAGGGGGGCATCAGCCCCAGCATTTT. It codes for CAWSRTGGHQPQHF.